This T cell receptor beta chain was profiled in a study of shared clonotypes between healthy human individuals. Study-wide results and limits: There were few donors, and this limited the genetic and exposure-history diversity represented.

Repertoires were generated with immunoSEQ multiplex PCR, while TCRdb's copy carries only in-frame clones and drops some. The sample has fewer than 2.5 million clones, over 85% seen once. In the case of this clone: Its antigen is still unknown.

V lost 2 bases, J lost 6 bases, and 12 bases lay in between. In germline, CDR1 is SGHDT, CDR2 YYEEEE. The CDR3 contains 13 residues. This TCR came from a man between 18 and 35 years old in good health. Some clones in this sample may be carry-over from other donors' samples. The V call is TRBV5-6, the J call TRBJ2-7; D is unclear. The sample taken for sequencing was naive CD4+ T cells from PBMCs. Subset noted: CD45RA+ positively selected. The CDR3 loop is CASSLPGAAEQYF. CDR3 in DNA: TGTGCCAGCAGCTTACCGGGCGCGGCCGAGCAGTACTTC.